This TCR beta chain was recovered during a study of cytomegalovirus exposure and HLA in healthy donors. Overall study: HLA-typed donors were the source of approximately 88 million unique TCRs held in an early data release. Points from the study as a whole: Specificity of a few CMV-associated chains for CMV antigens was verified in vitro. Earlier findings revealed that most TCR beta V segments proved productive either about 90% or about 30% of the time.

Note on this clone: Antigen unknown.

The V gene lost 5 bases and the J gene lost 5 bases, with 15 bases spanning the gap. Germline V CDR1 and CDR2: SEHNR, FQNEAQ (reference sequence). This CDR3 contains 14 residues. Primers for the PCR totalled 60 Vbeta and 13 Jbeta. Per the original methods: Later, an analysis found 65 million to 85 million unique TCR beta chains, and about 10 million of these were shared. Sequenced by immunoSEQ multiplex PCR; TCRdb stores in-frame clones only, minus some. V and J calls and clone size are those listed in that table; D and trimming were worked out from the DNA. Here the sample spans about 76,000 clones, approximately 79% being singletons.

Sequenced material: PBMCs. The TCR was taken from a man between 25 and 39 years old in good health and CMV-seronegative. The chain recombines TRBV7-9 with TRBJ1-2; D is undetermined. Here the CDR3 DNA reads TGTGCCAGCAGCCAGTCGGAGGTCCCTTATGGCTACACCTTC. It translates to CASSQSEVPYGYTF.